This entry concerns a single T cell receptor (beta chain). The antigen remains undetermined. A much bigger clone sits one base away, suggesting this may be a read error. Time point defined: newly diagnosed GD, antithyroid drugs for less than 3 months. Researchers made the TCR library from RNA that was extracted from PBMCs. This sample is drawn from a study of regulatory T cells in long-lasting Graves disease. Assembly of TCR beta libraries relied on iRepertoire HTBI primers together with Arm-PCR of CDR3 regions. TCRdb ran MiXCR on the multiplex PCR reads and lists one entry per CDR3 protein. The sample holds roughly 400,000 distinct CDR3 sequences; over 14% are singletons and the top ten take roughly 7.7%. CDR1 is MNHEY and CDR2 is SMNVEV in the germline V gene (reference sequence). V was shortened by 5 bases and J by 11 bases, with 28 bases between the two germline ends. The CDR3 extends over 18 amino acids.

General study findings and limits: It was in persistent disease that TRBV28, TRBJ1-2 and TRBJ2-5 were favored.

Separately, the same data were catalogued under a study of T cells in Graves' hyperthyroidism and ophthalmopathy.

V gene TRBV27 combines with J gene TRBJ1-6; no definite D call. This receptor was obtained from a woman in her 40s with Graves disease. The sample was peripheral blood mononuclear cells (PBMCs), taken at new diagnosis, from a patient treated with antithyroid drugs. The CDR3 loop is CASSPTPLLTVGNPPLHF. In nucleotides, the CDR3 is TGTGCCAGCAGTCCTACCCCCCTTCTAACGGTGGGAAATCCACCCCTCCACTTT.